The source of this TCR beta chain is a study of T cell changes during pregnancy in multiple sclerosis. TCRdb's table, derived via immunoSEQ multiplex PCR, lists solely in-frame clones and lacks some. Of fewer than 150,000 clones listed, about 96% are singletons. Worth noting for this clone: Other nucleotide sequences in the sample specify the same CDR3.

The CDR3 totals 15 residues. From germline, CDR1 is SQVTM and CDR2 ANQGSEA. V lost 1 base to trimming and J lost 4 bases, with 14 bases between them. Sequencing used peripheral blood, obtained after pregnancy. The sequence was obtained from a female donor with multiple sclerosis, enrolled in a pregnancy study. The rearrangement links TRBV29-1 to TRBJ2-1, with TRBD2 as a possible D gene (6 bases). CDR3 DNA: TGCAGCGTTGAAGGCGGGGCCGGCGGTTACAATGAGCAGTTCTTC. It translates to CSVEGGAGGYNEQFF.